Presented here are 15 T cell receptor beta chains from one specimen sequenced in a study of T cells after yellow fever vaccination (dated by TCRdb to about 2019). According to the study, the label for this sample's treatment or condition signals: live attenuated yellow fever vaccine strain. Library preparation used 5' RACE. TCRdb lists the instrument as Illumina HiSeq 2500. The public reads were quality trimmed at Q25 with fastp and then assembled into clones with MiXCR by TCRdb, keeping productive beta chains. Rows are combined by CDR3 protein, so each entry shows the most common genes and DNA. For this sample the table gives tens of thousands of distinct CDR3 sequences, of which around 3.5% were detected only once. The biggest ten clones account for roughly 0.97% of the sample. Sequencing was performed on PBMCs, either bulk or a sorted T-cell subset (CD4+, CD8+, memory, or dextramer-sorted; not recorded which), taken roughly 47 days after the first yellow fever vaccination. The receptors originated from a man between 18 and 29 years old who received the YFV17D yellow fever vaccine.

This clonotype was seen many times. The chain combines TRBV4-3 with TRBJ2-5; tentatively, D is TRBD1 (5 bases). V lost 2 bases and J 3 bases, leaving 13 bases between the germline ends. This CDR3 region has 15 residues. Germline-derived CDR1 and CDR2 are LGHNA and YSLEER. Written as DNA, the CDR3 is TGCGCCAGCAGCCAATCTACACAGGATAAAGAGACCCAGTACTTC. It yields the protein CASSQSTQDKETQYF.

This clonotype has ten or more counts. The chain has TRBV5-1 and TRBJ1-1, with TRBD1 matching 8 bases. This CDR3 is 14 amino acids long. The V and J ends lost 4 bases and 4 bases, in that order; junction bases with no gene match: 6. Germline V gene sequence: CDR1 SGHRS, CDR2 YFSETQ. The CDR3 DNA sequence: TGCGCCAGCAGCAATACAGGGGGATCCACTGAAGCTTTCTTT. Encoded protein: CASSNTGGSTEAFF.

This clonotype is labeled medium-sized. The rearrangement links TRBV7-2 to TRBJ2-7, with a possible D match to TRBD1 (5 bases). V was pared by 3 bases and J by 3 bases, with 9 bases between. The CDR3 loop spans 13 amino acids. Per germline, CDR1 SGHTA and CDR2 FQGNSA. CDR3 loop: CASSFRRGYEQYF. The CDR3 DNA reads TGTGCCAGCAGCTTTCGTAGGGGCTACGAGCAGTACTTC.

This clonotype was counted at least ten times. This chain uses TRBV11-2 with TRBJ2-1; tentatively, D is TRBD2 (6 bases). Trimming removed 0 bases from V and 0 bases from J, with 27 bases in between. The CDR3 length is 22 residues. CDR1 is SGHAT, CDR2 FQNNGV, per germline. CDR3 loop: CASSLDYGRWGGSVSSYNEQFF. For the CDR3, the DNA is TGTGCCAGCAGCTTAGATTATGGGAGGTGGGGCGGATCAGTTAGCTCCTACAATGAGCAGTTCTTC. Full variable domain (rest looked up from reference TRBV11-2 and TRBJ2-1): EAGVAQSPRYKIIEKRQSVAFWCNPISGHATLYWYQQILGQGPKLLIQFQNNGVVDDSQLPKDRFSAERLKGVDSTLKIQPAKLEDSAVYLCASSLDYGRWGGSVSSYNEQFFGPGTRLTVL.

This clonotype occurred many times. The V call is TRBV18, the J call TRBJ1-6; 7 bases match TRBD1. The germline CDR1 and CDR2 sequences are KGHSH and LQKENI. CDR3 length: 16 amino acids. The V and J ends lost 4 bases and 7 bases, in that order; junction bases with no gene match: 10. CDR3: CASSRRGGQLNSPLHF. CDR3 nucleotide sequence: TGTGCCAGCTCACGGCGAGGGGGACAGTTAAATTCACCCCTCCACTTT.

This clonotype showed up many times. The V gene is TRBV19, the J gene TRBJ1-2; D ambiguous. The CDR3 spans 13 residues. The V end was cut by 5 bases, the J end by 4 bases, with 11 bases between. Germline loops: CDR1 LNHDA, CDR2 SQIVND (reference sequence). CDR3 coding DNA: TGTGCCAGTAGTCCCGGTAGGAGCTATGGCTACACCTTC. It codes for CASSPGRSYGYTF.

Details on this clonotype: A much bigger clone sits one base away, suggesting this may be a read error. CDR3: CASRSDYGYTF. For the CDR3, the DNA is TGTGCCAGCAGGAGTGACTATGGCTACACCTTC. J is TRBJ1-2 and V is TRBV28; no clear D. CDR3 length: 11 residues. The germline gives CDR1 MDHEN, CDR2 SYDVKM. Deletions cut 6 bases from V and 3 bases from J, with 5 bases between.

This clonotype was observed many times. J is TRBJ2-1 and V is TRBV5-4; possible D gene TRBD1, 6 bases. The germline V and J ends were trimmed by 1 base and 2 bases, with 7 bases remaining between them. Germline CDR1 reads SGHNT; CDR2 reads YYREEE (reference sequence). This CDR3 comprises 14 residues. CDR3 nucleotides: TGTGCCAGCAGCTTGCAGGGGACCTACAATGAGCAGTTCTTC. Encoded protein: CASSLQGTYNEQFF.

The table lists this clonotype with many counts. The chain recombines TRBV7-7 with TRBJ2-5; possible D gene TRBD2, 5 bases. From germline, CDR1 is SSHAT and CDR2 FNYEAQ (reference sequence). CDR3 length equals 13 residues. The V gene lost 8 bases and the J gene lost 4 bases, with 14 bases spanning the gap. CDR3 loop: CASGRELRETQYF. The DNA for the CDR3 is TGTGCCAGCGGCCGGGAACTCAGAGAGACCCAGTACTTC.

In its sample, this clonotype was seen many times. The rearrangement uses TRBV6-6 and TRBJ1-5, with D possibly TRBD1 on 6 matching bases. Germline V gene sequence: CDR1 MNHNY, CDR2 SVGAGI (reference sequence). V dropped 6 bases and J dropped 6 bases, with 12 bases sitting between them. The CDR3 is 13 amino acids. Here the CDR3 reads CASRPGDIQPQHF. CDR3 sequence (DNA): TGTGCCAGCAGGCCAGGGGACATTCAGCCCCAGCATTTT.

In its sample, this clonotype was seen many times. The CDR3 DNA reads as TGTGCCAGCAGCCAGGGACATCAGACTGAAGCTTTCTTT. This codes for CASSQGHQTEAFF. This sequence joins TRBV7-3 and TRBJ1-1, with D possibly TRBD1 on 6 matching bases. This CDR3 contains 13 residues. Trimming shortened V by 5 bases and J by 5 bases, and 12 bases separated the two germline ends. Germline V CDR1 and CDR2: SGHTA, FQGTGA.

This clonotype was detected only a few times. A much larger clone lies a single base off, so this may be a read error. The CDR3 DNA reads as TGCGTCAGCAGCTTTCCCGGGGCGGCGAACACCGGGGAGCTGTTTTTT. It is translated as CVSSFPGAANTGELFF. The chain recombines TRBV5-1 with TRBJ2-2, with D possibly being TRBD1 or TRBD2 (5 bases each). Germline V lookup: CDR1 SGHRS, CDR2 YFSETQ. This CDR3 comprises 16 residues.

The table lists this clonotype with many counts. The V and J genes are TRBV5-1 and TRBJ1-5; the match to TRBD1 covers 9 bases. V trimming: 4 bases; J trimming: 7 bases; junction bases outside the gene matches: 9. This CDR3 spans 15 amino acids. Germline-derived CDR1 and CDR2 are SGHRS and YFSETQ. The CDR3 DNA sequence: TGCGCCAGCAGCCCGGGACAGGGAGTTGAACAGCCCCAGCATTTT. Protein product: CASSPGQGVEQPQHF.

This clonotype was detected ten times or more. The V gene is TRBV7-2, the J gene TRBJ2-3; D remains unclear. This CDR3 is 12 amino acids long. In germline, CDR1 is SGHTA, CDR2 FQGNSA. Between the trimmed V and J ends, which lost 5 bases and 6 bases, there was a span of 9 bases. For the CDR3, the DNA is TGTGCCAGCAGCCCAACGTTGGATACGCAGTATTTT. Its protein is CASSPTLDTQYF.

This clonotype was detected ten times or more. The rearrangement joins TRBV7-9 to TRBJ2-2; 7 bases line up with TRBD1. From germline, CDR1 is SEHNR and CDR2 FQNEAQ (reference sequence). Trimming removed 3 bases from V and 4 bases from J; junction bases left unmatched: 2. The CDR3 spans 14 residues. The CDR3: CASSFGTATGELFF. CDR3 sequence (DNA): TGTGCCAGCAGCTTCGGGACAGCCACCGGGGAGCTGTTTTTT.